The 5 T cell receptor beta chains below all came from one sample that was sequenced in a study of regulatory T cells in long-lasting Graves disease. Libraries of TCR beta came from iRepertoire HTBI primers plus Arm-PCR of CDR3 regions. TCRdb reanalysed the multiplex PCR reads using MiXCR and keeps one entry per CDR3 protein. The sample lists hundreds of thousands of distinct CDR3 sequences, roughly 21% occurring once. Time point reported: persistent/refractory GD, antithyroid drugs over 5 years with positive TRAb. The TCR library used RNA extracted from PBMCs. Source: peripheral blood mononuclear cells (PBMCs), taken when the disease was refractory, from a patient treated with antithyroid drugs. These receptors came from a female donor with Graves disease.

This clonotype was counted many times. V and J are TRBV11-2 and TRBJ1-1; unclear D gene. The CDR3 length is 11 residues. With 5 bases removed from V and 8 bases from J, the gap between germline ends came to 9 bases. Germline CDR1 reads SGHAT; CDR2 reads FQNNGV. The CDR3 bases are TGTGCCAGCAGCCAGGAGAGGGAAGCTTTCTTT. This gives the protein CASSQEREAFF.

This clonotype was counted many times. The chain employs TRBV11-2 and TRBJ1-2; 7 nucleotides align to TRBD1. Germline CDR1 and CDR2: SGHAT and FQNNGV. The V gene end was trimmed by 5 bases and the J gene end by 4 bases; junction bases not matched to a gene: 13. The CDR3 is made up of 16 amino acids. The CDR3 region has the DNA TGTGCCAGCAGCAACAGCCGGGACAGCAACCTCTATGGCTACACCTTC. It translates to CASSNSRDSNLYGYTF.

This chain connects TRBV29-1 to TRBJ2-7; 7 bases are a match to TRBD2. Germline V gene lookup returns CDR1 SQVTM and CDR2 ANQGSEA. The J segment lost 0 bases and the V segment lost 5 bases, leaving 7 bases of the junction unmatched. The CDR3 covers 14 residues. In DNA, the CDR3 is TGCAGCGTTTGGGCGGGAGAAAGCTCCTACGAGCAGTACTTC. Translating it yields CSVWAGESSYEQYF.

J is TRBJ2-7 and V is TRBV6-1, with a possible D match to TRBD2 (5 bases). Germline V gives CDR1 MNHNS, CDR2 SASEGT. The germline V and J ends were trimmed by 11 bases and 1 base, with 18 bases remaining between them. The CDR3 is made up of 14 amino acids. As DNA, the CDR3 is TGTGCCGCCGCCCAGAGGGTGGCATCCTACGAGCAGTACTTC. Its protein is CAAAQRVASYEQYF.

The chain couples TRBV7-3 to TRBJ2-1, with 11 bases identical to TRBD2. Germline-derived CDR1 and CDR2 are SGHTA and FQGTGA. The CDR3 loop spans 18 amino acids. V trimming: 0 bases; J trimming: 3 bases; junction bases outside the gene matches: 7. The DNA for the CDR3 is TGTGCCAGCAGCTTAACTCCCTATCTAGCGGGGGGCTACAATGAGCAGTTCTTC. Protein product: CASSLTPYLAGGYNEQFF.